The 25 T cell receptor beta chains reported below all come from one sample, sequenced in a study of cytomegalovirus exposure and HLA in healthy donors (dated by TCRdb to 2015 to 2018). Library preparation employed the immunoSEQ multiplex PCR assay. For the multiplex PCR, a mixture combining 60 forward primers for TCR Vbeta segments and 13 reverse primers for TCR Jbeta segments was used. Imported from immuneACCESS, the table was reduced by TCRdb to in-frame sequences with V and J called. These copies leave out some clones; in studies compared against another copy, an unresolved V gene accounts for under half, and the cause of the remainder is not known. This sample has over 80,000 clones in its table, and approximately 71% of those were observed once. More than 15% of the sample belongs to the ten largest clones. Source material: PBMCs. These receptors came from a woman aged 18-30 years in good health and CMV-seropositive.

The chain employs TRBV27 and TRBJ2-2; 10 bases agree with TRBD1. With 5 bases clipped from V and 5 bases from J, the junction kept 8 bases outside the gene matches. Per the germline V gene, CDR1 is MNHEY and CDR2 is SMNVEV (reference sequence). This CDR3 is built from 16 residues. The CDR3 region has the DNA TGTGCCAGCAGTAAGATGCCGGGACAGGGGACCGGGGAGCTGTTTTTT. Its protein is CASSKMPGQGTGELFF.

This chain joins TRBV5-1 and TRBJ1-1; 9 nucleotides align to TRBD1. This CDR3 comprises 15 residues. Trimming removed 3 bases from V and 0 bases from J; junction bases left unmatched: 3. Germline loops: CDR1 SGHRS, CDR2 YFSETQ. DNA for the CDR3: TGCGCCAGCAGCTCGGGACAGGGAATGAACACTGAAGCTTTCTTT. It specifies CASSSGQGMNTEAFF.

The DNA for the CDR3 is TGTGCCAGCAACAGAGGGAGGGATACAGATACGCAGTATTTT. Amino acids: CASNRGRDTDTQYF. The V and J genes are TRBV27 and TRBJ2-3; TRBD2 matches at 7 bases. CDR1 MNHEY and CDR2 SMNVEV come from the germline V gene (reference sequence). V dropped 7 bases and J dropped 3; count of bases not matched to a gene: 7. The CDR3 spans 14 residues.

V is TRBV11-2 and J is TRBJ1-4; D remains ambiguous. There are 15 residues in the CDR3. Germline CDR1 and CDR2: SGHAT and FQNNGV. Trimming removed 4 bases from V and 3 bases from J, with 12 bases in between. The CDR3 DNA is TGTGCCAGCAGCTCATCGGGATTCCCTAATGAAAAACTGTTTTTT. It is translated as CASSSSGFPNEKLFF.

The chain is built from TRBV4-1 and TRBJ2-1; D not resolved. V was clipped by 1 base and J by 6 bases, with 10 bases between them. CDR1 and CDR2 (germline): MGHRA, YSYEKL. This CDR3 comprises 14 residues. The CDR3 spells CASSQASVANEQFF. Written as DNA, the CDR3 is TGCGCCAGCAGCCAAGCTTCCGTGGCCAATGAGCAGTTCTTC.

The CDR3 DNA is TGTGCCAGCAGTCCATCCGGGACAGTCATCTACGAGCAGTACTTC. This translates into CASSPSGTVIYEQYF. The chain links TRBV7-3 to TRBJ2-7; 7 nucleotides agree with TRBD1. With V trimmed by 6 bases and J by 3 bases, 11 bases remained unmatched. The CDR3 is 15 amino acids. Germline CDR1 reads SGHTA; CDR2 reads FQGTGA.

CDR3 nucleotides: TGTGCCAGCAGCCGACTAGTCCTCGGGGGCGAGCAGTACTTC. Its protein is CASSRLVLGGEQYF. This chain connects TRBV7-8 to TRBJ2-7, with a weak D call TRBD2 (6 bases). CDR1 SGHVS and CDR2 FQNEAQ come from the germline V gene. V was clipped by 5 bases and J by 6 bases, with 17 bases between them. This CDR3 comprises 14 residues.

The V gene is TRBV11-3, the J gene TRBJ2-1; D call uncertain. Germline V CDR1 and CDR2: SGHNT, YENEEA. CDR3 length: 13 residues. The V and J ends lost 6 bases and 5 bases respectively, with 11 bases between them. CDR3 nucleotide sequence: TGTGCCAGCAGTTCTATCAAAGACAATGAGCAGTTCTTC. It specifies CASSSIKDNEQFF. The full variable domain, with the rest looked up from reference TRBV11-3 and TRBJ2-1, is EAGVVQSPRYKIIEKKQPVAFWCNPISGHNTLYWYLQNLGQGPELLIRYENEEAVDDSQLPKDRFSAERLKGVDSTLKIQPAELGDSAVYLCASSSIKDNEQFFGPGTRLTVL.

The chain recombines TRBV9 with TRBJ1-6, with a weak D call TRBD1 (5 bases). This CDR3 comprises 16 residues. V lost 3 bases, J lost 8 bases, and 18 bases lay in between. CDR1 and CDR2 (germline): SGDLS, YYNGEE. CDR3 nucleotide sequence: TGTGCCAGCAGCGCCCGGGGGAGGGCCAGGGATTCACCCCTCCACTTT. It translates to CASSARGRARDSPLHF. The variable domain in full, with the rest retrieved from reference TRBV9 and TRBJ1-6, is DSGVTQTPKHLITATGQRVTLRCSPRSGDLSVYWYQQSLDQGLQFLIQYYNGEERAKGNILERFSAQQFPDLHSELNLSSLELGDSALYFCASSARGRARDSPLHFGNGTRLTVT.

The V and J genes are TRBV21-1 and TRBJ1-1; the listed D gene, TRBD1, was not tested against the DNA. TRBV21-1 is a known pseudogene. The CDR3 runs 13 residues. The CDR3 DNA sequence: TGTGCCAGATGCCAGGGGGCATACACTGAAGCTTTCTTT. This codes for CARCQGAYTEAFF.

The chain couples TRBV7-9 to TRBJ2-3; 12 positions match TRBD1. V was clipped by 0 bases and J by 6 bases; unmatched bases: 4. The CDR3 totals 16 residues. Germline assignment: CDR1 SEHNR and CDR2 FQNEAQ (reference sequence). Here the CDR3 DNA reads TGTGCCAGCAGCTTAGCCGGGACAGGGGGCATGGATACGCAGTATTTT. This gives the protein CASSLAGTGGMDTQYF.

Written as DNA, the CDR3 is TGTGCCAGCAGCGACGGGGGGGCCTACAATGAGCAGTTCTTC. Protein product: CASSDGGAYNEQFF. This rearrangement joins TRBV9 to TRBJ2-1, with 8 bases identical to TRBD2. The CDR3 consists of 14 residues. Germline CDR1 SGDLS, CDR2 YYNGEE. The J segment lost 2 bases and the V segment lost 3 bases, leaving 1 base of the junction unmatched.

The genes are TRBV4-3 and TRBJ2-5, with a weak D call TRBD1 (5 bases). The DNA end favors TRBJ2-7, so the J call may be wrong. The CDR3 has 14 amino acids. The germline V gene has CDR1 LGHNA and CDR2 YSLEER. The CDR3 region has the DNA TGCGCCAGCAGCCCATTCGACAGATCCTACGAGCAGTACTTC. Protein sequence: CASSPFDRSYEQYF.

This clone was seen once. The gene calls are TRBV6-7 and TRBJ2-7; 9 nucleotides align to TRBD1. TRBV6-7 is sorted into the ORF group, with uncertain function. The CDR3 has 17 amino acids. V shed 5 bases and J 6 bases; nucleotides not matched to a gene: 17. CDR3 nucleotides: TGTGCCAGCAGTCAAAACAGGGGGCGCGAGCCTAGCGGCGAGCAGTACTTC. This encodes CASSQNRGREPSGEQYF.

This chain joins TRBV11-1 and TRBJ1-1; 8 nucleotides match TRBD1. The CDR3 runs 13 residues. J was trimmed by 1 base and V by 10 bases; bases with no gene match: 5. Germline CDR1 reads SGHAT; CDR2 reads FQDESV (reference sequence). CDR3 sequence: CATPGTGNTEAFF. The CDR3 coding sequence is TGTGCCACTCCCGGGACAGGGAACACTGAAGCTTTCTTT.

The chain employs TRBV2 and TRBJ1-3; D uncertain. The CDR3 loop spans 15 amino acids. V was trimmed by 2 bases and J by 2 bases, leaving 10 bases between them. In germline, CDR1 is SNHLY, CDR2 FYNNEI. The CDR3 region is CASSETVLPGNTIYF. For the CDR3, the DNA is TGTGCCAGCAGTGAAACAGTGCTCCCTGGAAACACCATATATTTT.

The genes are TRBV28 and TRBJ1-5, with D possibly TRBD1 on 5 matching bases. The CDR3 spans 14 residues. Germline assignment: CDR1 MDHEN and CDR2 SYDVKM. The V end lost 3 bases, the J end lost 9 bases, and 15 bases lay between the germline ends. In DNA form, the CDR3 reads TGTGCCAGCAGTTTGGGGACTTTAGGGCGGCCCCAGCATTTT. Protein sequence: CASSLGTLGRPQHF.

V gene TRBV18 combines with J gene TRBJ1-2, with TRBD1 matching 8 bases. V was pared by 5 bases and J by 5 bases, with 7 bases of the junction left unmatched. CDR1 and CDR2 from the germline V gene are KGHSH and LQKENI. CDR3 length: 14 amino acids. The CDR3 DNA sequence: TGTGCCAGCTCAGCAGGACAGGGAACGTATGGCTACACCTTC. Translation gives CASSAGQGTYGYTF.

As DNA, the CDR3 is TGTGCCAGCAGTACCCCCGGGGGAGGGGAGACCCAGTACTTC. Amino acids: CASSTPGGGETQYF. The chain uses TRBV6-6 and TRBJ2-5; the match to TRBD2 covers 7 bases. The trim removed 5 bases at V and 5 bases at J, leaving 8 bases unmatched. Germline-derived CDR1 and CDR2 are MNHNY and SVGAGI (reference sequence). The CDR3 is made up of 14 amino acids.

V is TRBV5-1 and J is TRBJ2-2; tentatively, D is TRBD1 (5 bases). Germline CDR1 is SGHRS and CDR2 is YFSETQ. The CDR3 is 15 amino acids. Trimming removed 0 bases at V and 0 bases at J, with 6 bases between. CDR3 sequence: CASSLGGANTGELFF. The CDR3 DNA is TGCGCCAGCAGCTTGGGGGGCGCGAACACCGGGGAGCTGTTTTTT.

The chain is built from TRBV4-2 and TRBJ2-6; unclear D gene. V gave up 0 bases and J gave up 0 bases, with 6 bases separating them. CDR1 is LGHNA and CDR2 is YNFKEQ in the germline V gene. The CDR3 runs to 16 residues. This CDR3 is CASSQDQDSGANVLTF. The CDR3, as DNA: TGTGCCAGCAGCCAAGATCAGGACTCTGGGGCCAACGTCCTGACTTTC.

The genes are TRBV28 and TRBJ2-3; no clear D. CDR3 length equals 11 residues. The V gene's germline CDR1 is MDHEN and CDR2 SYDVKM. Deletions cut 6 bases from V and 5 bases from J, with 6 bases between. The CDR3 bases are TGTGCCAGCAGCTTCGGAGATACGCAGTATTTT. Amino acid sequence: CASSFGDTQYF. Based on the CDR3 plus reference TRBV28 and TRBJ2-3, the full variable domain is DVKVTQSSRYLVKRTGEKVFLECVQDMDHENMFWYRQDPGLGLRLIYFSYDVKMKEKGDIPEGYSVSREKKERFSLILESASTNQTSMYLCASSFGDTQYFGPGTRLTVL.

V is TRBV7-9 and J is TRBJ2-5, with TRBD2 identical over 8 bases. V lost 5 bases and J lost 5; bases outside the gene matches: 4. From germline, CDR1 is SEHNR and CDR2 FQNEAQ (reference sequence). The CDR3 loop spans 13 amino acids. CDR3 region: CASSLGLVETQYF. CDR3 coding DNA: TGTGCCAGCAGCCTGGGACTAGTGGAGACCCAGTACTTC.

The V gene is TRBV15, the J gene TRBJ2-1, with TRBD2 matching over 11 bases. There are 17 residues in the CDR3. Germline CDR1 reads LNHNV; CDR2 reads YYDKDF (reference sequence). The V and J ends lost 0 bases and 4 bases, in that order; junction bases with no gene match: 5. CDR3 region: CATSRDPPSGGYNEQFF. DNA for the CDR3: TGTGCCACCAGCAGAGATCCGCCTAGCGGGGGGTACAATGAGCAGTTCTTC.

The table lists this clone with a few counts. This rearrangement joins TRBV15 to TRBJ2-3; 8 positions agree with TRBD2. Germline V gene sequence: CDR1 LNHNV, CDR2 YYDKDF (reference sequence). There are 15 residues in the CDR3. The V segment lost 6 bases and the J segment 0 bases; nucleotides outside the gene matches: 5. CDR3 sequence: CATRHTSGSTDTQYF. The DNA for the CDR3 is TGTGCCACCAGACATACTAGCGGAAGCACAGATACGCAGTATTTT.